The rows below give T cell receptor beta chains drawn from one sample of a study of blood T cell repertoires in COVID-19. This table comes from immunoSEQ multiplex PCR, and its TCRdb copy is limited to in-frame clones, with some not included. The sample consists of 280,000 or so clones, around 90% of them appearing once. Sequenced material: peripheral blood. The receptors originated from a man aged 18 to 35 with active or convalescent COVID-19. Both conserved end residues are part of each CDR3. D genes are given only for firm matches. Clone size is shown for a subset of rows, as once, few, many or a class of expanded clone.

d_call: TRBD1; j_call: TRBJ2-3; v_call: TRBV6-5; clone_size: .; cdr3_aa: CASSYGTVSTDTQYF; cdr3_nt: TGTGCCAGCAGTTACGGGACAGTGAGCACAGATACGCAGTATTTT
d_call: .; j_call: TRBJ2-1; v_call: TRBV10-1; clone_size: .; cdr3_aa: CASSEPGNEQFF; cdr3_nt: TGCGCCAGCAGTGAACCGGGAAATGAGCAGTTCTTC
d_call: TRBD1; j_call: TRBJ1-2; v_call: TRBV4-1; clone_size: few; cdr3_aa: CASSQGTADRYGYTF; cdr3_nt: TGCGCCAGCAGCCAGGGGACAGCGGACCGCTATGGCTACACCTTC
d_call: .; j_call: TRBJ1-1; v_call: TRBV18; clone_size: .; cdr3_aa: CASSPPGAVSNTEAFF; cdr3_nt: TGTGCCAGCTCACCACCGGGGGCAGTCTCGAACACTGAAGCTTTCTTT
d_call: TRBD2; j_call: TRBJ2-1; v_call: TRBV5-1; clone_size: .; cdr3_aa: CASSFTGTLVPGLAVLYWGDEQFF; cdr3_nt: TGCGCCAGCAGCTTCACCGGGACACTTGTACCGGGACTAGCGGTACTCTACTGGGGCGATGAGCAGTTCTTC
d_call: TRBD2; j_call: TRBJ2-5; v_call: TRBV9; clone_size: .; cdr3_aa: CASSVGSGGIQETQYF; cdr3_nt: TGTGCCAGCAGCGTAGGTAGCGGGGGCATCCAAGAGACCCAGTACTTC
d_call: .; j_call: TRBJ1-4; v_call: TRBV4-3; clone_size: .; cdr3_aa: CASSQGLTVNEKLFF; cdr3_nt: TGCGCCAGCAGCCAAGGATTGACAGTTAATGAAAAACTGTTTTTT
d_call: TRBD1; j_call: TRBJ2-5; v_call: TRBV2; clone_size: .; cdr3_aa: CASRGTGGEDQETQYF; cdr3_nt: TGTGCCAGCAGGGGAACAGGGGGTGAAGACCAAGAGACCCAGTACTTC
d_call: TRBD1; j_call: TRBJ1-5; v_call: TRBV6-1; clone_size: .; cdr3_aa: CASSEGTGYSNQPQHF; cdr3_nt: TGTGCCAGCAGTGAAGGGACAGGGTATAGCAATCAGCCCCAGCATTTT
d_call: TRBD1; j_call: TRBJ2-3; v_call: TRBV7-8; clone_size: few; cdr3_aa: CASSRPPTGSNGADTQYF; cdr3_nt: TGTGCCAGCAGCCGACCTCCGACAGGGTCCAACGGAGCAGATACGCAGTATTTT
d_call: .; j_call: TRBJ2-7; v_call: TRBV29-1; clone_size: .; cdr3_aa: CSVSDRFSTYEQYF; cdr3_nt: TGCAGCGTTTCAGACAGGTTTAGCACCTACGAGCAGTACTTC
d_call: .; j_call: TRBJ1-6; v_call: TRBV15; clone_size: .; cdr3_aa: CATAQGRNSPLHF; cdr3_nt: TGTGCCACCGCCCAGGGAAGGAATTCACCCCTCCACTTT
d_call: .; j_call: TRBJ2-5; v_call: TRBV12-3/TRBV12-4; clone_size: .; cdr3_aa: CASSVPVKETQYF; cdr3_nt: TGTGCCAGCAGTGTCCCGGTCAAAGAGACCCAGTACTTC
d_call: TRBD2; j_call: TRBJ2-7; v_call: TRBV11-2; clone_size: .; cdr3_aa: CASSPGLAGMGEQYF; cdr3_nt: TGTGCCAGCAGCCCGGGACTAGCGGGGATGGGCGAGCAGTACTTC
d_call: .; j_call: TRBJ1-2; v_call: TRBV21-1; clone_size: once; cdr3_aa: CAMVGRDYGYTF; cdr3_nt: TGTGCCATGGTAGGCAGGGACTATGGCTACACCTTC
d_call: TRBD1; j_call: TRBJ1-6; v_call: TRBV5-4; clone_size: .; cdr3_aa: CASSLLGTDNSPLHF; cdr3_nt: TGTGCCAGCAGCTTGCTTGGGACAGATAATTCACCCCTCCACTTT
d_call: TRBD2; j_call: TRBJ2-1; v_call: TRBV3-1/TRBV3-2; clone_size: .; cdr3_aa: CASSQDAPSGGRSEQFF; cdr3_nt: TGTGCCAGCAGCCAAGATGCCCCTAGCGGGGGGCGTAGTGAGCAGTTCTTC
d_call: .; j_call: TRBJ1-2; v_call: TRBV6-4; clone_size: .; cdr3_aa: CASSDGGGLGYTF; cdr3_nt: TGTGCCAGCAGTGACGGCGGGGGGTTGGGCTACACCTTC
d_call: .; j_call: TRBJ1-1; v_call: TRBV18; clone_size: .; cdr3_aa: CASSRGQMNTEAFF; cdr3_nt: TGTGCCAGCTCACGCGGACAGATGAACACTGAAGCTTTCTTT
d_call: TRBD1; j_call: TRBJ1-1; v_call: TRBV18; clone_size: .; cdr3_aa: CASSRDRDRTEAFF; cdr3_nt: TGTGCCAGCTCACGGGACAGGGATCGTACTGAAGCTTTCTTT
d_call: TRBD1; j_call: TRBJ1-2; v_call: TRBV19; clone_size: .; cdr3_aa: CASSISRGIGDGYTF; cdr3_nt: TGTGCCAGTAGTATAAGCAGGGGGATCGGTGATGGCTACACCTTC
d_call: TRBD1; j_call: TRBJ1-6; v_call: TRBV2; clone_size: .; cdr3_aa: CASSERTGGISPLHF; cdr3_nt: TGTGCCAGCAGTGAAAGGACAGGGGGGATATCACCCCTCCACTTT
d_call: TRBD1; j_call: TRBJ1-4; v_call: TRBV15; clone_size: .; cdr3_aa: CATSEGQGAGANEKLFF; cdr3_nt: TGTGCCACCAGCGAAGGACAGGGGGCAGGGGCTAATGAAAAACTGTTTTTT
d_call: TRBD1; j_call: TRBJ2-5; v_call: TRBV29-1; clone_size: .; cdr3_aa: CSVGQGGDEETQYF; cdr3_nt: TGCAGCGTGGGGCAAGGGGGCGATGAAGAGACCCAGTACTTC
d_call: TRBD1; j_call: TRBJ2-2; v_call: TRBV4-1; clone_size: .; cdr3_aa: CASSGKARGLSTGELFF; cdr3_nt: TGCGCCAGCAGCGGGAAGGCCAGGGGGCTTAGCACCGGGGAGCTGTTTTTT
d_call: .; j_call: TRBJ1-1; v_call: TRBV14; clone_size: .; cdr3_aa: CASSLSADTEAFF; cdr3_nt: TGTGCCAGCAGCCTATCCGCGGACACTGAAGCTTTCTTT
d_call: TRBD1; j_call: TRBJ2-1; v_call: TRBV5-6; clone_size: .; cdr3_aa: CASSPGGQGYYEQFF; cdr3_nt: TGTGCCAGCAGCCCCGGAGGACAGGGGTACTATGAGCAGTTCTTC
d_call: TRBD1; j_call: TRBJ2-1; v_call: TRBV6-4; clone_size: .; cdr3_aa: CASSHAGRGLGNEQFF; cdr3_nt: TGTGCCAGCAGCCATGCGGGTAGGGGGCTGGGAAATGAGCAGTTCTTC
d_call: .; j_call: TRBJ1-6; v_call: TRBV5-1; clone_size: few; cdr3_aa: CASTQGFNSPLHF; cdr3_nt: TGCGCCAGCACCCAGGGGTTTAATTCACCCCTCCACTTT
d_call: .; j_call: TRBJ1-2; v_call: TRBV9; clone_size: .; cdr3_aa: CASSETLGQNPYGYTF; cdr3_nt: TGTGCCAGCAGCGAGACCCTTGGACAGAACCCCTATGGCTACACCTTC
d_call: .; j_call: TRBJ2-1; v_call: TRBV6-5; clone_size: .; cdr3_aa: CASSFLTESYEQFF; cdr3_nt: TGTGCCAGCAGTTTCCTGACAGAATCCTATGAGCAGTTCTTC
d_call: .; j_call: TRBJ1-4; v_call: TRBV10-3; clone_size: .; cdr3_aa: CAIRDSLNEKLFF; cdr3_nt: TGTGCCATCAGGGACAGCTTGAATGAAAAACTGTTTTTT
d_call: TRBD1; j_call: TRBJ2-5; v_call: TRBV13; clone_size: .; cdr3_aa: CASSPSDETGGKETQYF; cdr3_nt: TGTGCCAGCAGCCCCTCCGACGAGACAGGGGGGAAGGAGACCCAGTACTTC
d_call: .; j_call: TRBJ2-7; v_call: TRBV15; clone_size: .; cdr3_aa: CATSRDPGATYEQYF; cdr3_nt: TGTGCCACCAGCAGAGATCCAGGGGCAACCTACGAGCAGTACTTC
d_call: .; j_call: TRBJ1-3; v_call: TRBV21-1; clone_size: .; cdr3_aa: CASSPPTVAVTPGDTIYF; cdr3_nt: TGTGCCAGCAGCCCGCCAACCGTGGCAGTCACGCCCGGGGACACCATATATTTT
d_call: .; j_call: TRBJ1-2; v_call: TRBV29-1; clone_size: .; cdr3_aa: CSITTTGNYGYTF; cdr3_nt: TGCAGCATAACTACCACAGGGAACTATGGCTACACCTTC
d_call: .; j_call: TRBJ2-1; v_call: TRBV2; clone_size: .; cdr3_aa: CASSGGVDNEQFF; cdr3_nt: TGTGCCAGCAGTGGGGGAGTAGACAATGAGCAGTTCTTC
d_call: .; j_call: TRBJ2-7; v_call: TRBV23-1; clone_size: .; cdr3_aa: CASSQSLEGAHEQYF; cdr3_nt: TGCGCCAGCAGTCAATCGTTGGAGGGGGCCCACGAGCAGTACTTC
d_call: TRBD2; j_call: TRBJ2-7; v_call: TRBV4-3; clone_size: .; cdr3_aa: CASSQDLAGMGYEQYF; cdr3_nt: TGCGCCAGCAGCCAAGATTTAGCGGGGATGGGGTACGAGCAGTACTTC
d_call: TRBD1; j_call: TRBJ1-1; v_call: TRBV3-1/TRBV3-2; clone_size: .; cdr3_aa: CASSLGGLAFF; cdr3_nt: TGTGCCAGCAGCCTAGGGGGCTTAGCTTTCTTT